Listed here is a single T cell receptor beta chain. Its antigen remains unknown. The CDR3 consists of 16 residues. Trimming at V came to 0 bases and at J to 3 bases, leaving 6 bases not matched to a gene. Germline CDR1 and CDR2: SGHNT and YYREEE (reference sequence). This entry is derived from a study of cytomegalovirus exposure and HLA in healthy donors. Study results and caveats: HLA-A and HLA-B allele assignments for most subjects were reportedly predicted accurately using TCR beta sequences.

A multiplex PCR was run with 60 Vbeta primers and 13 Jbeta primers. The method was immunoSEQ multiplex PCR; TCRdb's version includes in-frame clones alone and lacks a portion of them. This table holds over 60,000 clones, under 80% found once. The sequencing sample was made of PBMCs. This clonotype was obtained from a woman aged 30 to 39 in good health and CMV-seronegative. The chain is built from TRBV5-4 and TRBJ1-1; the match to TRBD1 covers 9 bases. CDR3 in DNA: TGTGCCAGCAGCTTGGGGACAGGGGTGGGGTACACTGAAGCTTTCTTT. It yields the protein CASSLGTGVGYTEAFF.